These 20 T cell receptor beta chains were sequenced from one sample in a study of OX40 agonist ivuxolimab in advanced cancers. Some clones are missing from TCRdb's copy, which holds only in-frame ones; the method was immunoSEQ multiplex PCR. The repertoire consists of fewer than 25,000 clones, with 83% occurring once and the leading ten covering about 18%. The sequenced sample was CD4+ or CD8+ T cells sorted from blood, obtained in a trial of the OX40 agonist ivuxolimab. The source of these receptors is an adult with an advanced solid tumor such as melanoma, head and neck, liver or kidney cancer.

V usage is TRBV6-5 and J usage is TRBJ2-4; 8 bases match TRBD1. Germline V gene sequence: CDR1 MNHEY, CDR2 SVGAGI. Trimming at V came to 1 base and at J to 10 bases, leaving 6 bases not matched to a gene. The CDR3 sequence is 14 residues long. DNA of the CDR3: TGTGCCAGCAGTTACTTGGGACAGGTGGGGATTCAGTACTTC. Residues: CASSYLGQVGIQYF.

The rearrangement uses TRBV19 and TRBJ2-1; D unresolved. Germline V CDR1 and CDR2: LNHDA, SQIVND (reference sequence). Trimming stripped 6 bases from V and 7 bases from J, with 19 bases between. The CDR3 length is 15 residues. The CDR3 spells CASSRVGVGQNEQFF. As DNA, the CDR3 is TGTGCCAGTAGCCGTGTGGGTGTAGGGCAAAATGAGCAGTTCTTC.

The CDR3 bases are TGTGCCAGCAGCCCCTGGACTGGGAACACTGAAGCTTTCTTT. This encodes CASSPWTGNTEAFF. The chain uses TRBV11-2 and TRBJ1-1; D is undetermined. CDR1 is SGHAT, CDR2 FQNNGV, per germline. V dropped 5 bases and J dropped 1 base, with 11 bases sitting between them. The CDR3 has 14 residues.

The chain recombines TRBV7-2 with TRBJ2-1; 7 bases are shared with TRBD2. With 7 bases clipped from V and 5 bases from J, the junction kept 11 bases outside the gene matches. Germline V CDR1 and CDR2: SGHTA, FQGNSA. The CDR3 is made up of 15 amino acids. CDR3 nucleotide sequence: TGTGCCAGCAAAAAGGGGCTAGCGGTTAACAATGAGCAGTTCTTC. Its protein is CASKKGLAVNNEQFF.

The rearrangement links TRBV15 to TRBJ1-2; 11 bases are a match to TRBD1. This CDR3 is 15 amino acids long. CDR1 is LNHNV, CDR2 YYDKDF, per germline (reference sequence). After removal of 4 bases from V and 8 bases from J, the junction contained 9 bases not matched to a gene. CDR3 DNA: TGTGCCACCAGCACGAGGACAGGGGGCGGGGAAGGCTACACCTTC. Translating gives CATSTRTGGGEGYTF. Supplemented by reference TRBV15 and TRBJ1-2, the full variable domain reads DAMVIQNPRYQVTQFGKPVTLSCSQTLNHNVMYWYQQKSSQAPKLLFHYYDKDFNNEADTPDNFQSRRPNTSFCFLDIRSPGLGDTAMYLCATSTRTGGGEGYTFGSGTRLTVV.

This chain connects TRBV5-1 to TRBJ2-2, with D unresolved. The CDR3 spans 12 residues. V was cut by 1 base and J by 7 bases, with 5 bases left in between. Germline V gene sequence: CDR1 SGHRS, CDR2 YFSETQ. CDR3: CASSLSGGELFF. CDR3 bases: TGCGCCAGCAGCTTGTCGGGCGGGGAGCTGTTTTTT. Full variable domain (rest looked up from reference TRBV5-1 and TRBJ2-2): KAGVTQTPRYLIKTRGQQVTLSCSPISGHRSVSWYQQTPGQGLQFLFEYFSETQRNKGNFPGRFSGRQFSNSRSEMNVSTLELGDSALYLCASSLSGGELFFGEGSRLTVL.

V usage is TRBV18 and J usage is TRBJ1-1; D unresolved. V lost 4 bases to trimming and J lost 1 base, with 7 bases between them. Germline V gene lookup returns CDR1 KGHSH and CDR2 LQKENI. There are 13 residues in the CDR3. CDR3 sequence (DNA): TGTGCCAGCTCACTCCAATGGAACACTGAAGCTTTCTTT. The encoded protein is CASSLQWNTEAFF.

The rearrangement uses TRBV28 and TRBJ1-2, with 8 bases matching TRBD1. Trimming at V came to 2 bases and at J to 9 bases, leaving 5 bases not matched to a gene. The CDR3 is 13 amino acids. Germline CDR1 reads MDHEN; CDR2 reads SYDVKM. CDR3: CASSLLTGARYTF. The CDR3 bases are TGTGCCAGCAGTTTACTGACAGGGGCCCGCTACACCTTC.

The CDR3 DNA sequence: TGTGCCAGCAGTGATGACAGTTTAGCGTTCTATCAGCCCCAGCATTTT. Its protein is CASSDDSLAFYQPQHF. The chain recombines TRBV6-1 with TRBJ1-5; maybe TRBD1 (5 bases). Germline CDR1 reads MNHNS; CDR2 reads SASEGT. V gave up 3 bases and J gave up 5 bases, with 17 bases separating them. The CDR3 runs 16 residues.

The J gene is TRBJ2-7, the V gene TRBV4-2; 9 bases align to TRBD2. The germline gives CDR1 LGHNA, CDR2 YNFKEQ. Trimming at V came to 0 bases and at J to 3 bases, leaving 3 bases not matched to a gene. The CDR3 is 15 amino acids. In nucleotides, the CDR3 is TGTGCCAGCAGCCAAGATCTAGCGGGGAGCTACGAGCAGTACTTC. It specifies CASSQDLAGSYEQYF.

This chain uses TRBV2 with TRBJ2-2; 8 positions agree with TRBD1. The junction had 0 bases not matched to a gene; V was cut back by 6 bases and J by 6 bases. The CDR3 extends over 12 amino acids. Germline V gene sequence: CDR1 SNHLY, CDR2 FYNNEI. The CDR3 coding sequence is TGTGCCAGCAGGACAGGGGCCGGGGAGCTGTTTTTT. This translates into CASRTGAGELFF.

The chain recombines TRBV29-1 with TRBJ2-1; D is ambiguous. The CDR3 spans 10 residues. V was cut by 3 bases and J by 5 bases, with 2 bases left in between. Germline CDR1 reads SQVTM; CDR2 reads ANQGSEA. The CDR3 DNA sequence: TGCAGCGTTGACGACAATGAGCAGTTCTTC. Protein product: CSVDDNEQFF.

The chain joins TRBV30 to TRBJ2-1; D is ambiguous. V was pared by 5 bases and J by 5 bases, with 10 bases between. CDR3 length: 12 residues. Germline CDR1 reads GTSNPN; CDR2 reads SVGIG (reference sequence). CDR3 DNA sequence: TGTGCCTGGGATGACGGAAACAATGAGCAGTTCTTC. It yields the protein CAWDDGNNEQFF.

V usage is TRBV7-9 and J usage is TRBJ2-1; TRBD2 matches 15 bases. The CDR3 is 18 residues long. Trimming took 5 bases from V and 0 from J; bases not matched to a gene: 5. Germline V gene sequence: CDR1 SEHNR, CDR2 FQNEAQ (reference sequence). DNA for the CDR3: TGTGCCAGCAGCCCTGGGACTAGCGGGGGGACCTCCTACAATGAGCAGTTCTTC. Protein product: CASSPGTSGGTSYNEQFF. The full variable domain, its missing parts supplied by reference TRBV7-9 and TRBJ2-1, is DTGVSQNPRHKITKRGQNVTFRCDPISEHNRLYWYRQTLGQGPEFLTYFQNEAQLEKSRLLSDRFSAERPKGSFSTLEIQRTEQGDSAMYLCASSPGTSGGTSYNEQFFGPGTRLTVL.

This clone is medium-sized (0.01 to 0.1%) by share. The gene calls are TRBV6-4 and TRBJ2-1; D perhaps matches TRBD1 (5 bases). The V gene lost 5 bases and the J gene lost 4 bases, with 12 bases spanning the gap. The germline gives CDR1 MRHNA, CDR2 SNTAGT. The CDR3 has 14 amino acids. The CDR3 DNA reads TGTGCCAGCAGTCCCCGGCAGGGTTACAATGAGCAGTTCTTC. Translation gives CASSPRQGYNEQFF.

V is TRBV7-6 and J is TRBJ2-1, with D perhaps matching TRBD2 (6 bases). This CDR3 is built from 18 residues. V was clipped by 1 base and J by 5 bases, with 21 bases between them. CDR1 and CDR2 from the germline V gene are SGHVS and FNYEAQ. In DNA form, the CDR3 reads TGTGCCAGCAGCTTAGACCGGAGCTGGTTAGCGGAGCACAATGAGCAGTTCTTC. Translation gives CASSLDRSWLAEHNEQFF.

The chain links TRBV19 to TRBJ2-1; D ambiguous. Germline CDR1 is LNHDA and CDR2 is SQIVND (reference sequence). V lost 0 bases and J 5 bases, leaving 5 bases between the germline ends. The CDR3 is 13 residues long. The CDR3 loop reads CASSIEADNEQFF. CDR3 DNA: TGTGCCAGTAGTATAGAGGCTGACAATGAGCAGTTCTTC.

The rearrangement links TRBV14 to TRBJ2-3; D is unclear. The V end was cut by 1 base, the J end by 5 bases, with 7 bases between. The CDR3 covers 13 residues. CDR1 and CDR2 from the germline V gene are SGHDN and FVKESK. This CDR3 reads CASSQGAGDTQYF. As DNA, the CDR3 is TGTGCCAGCAGCCAAGGGGCAGGAGATACGCAGTATTTT. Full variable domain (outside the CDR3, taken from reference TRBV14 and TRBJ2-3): EAGVTQFPSHSVIEKGQTVTLRCDPISGHDNLYWYRRVMGKEIKFLLHFVKESKQDESGMPNNRFLAERTGGTYSTLKVQPAELEDSGVYFCASSQGAGDTQYFGPGTRLTVL.

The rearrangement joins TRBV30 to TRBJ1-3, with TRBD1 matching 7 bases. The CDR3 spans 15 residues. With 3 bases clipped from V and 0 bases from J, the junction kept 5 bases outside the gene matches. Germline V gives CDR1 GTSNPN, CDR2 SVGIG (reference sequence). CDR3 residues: CAWRSDRISGNTIYF. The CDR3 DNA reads TGTGCCTGGAGGTCGGACAGGATCTCTGGAAACACCATATATTTT.

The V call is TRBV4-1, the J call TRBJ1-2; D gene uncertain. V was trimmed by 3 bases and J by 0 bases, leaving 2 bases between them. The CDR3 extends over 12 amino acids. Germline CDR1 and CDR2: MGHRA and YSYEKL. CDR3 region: CASSHANYGYTF. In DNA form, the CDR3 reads TGCGCCAGCAGCCACGCTAACTATGGCTACACCTTC.